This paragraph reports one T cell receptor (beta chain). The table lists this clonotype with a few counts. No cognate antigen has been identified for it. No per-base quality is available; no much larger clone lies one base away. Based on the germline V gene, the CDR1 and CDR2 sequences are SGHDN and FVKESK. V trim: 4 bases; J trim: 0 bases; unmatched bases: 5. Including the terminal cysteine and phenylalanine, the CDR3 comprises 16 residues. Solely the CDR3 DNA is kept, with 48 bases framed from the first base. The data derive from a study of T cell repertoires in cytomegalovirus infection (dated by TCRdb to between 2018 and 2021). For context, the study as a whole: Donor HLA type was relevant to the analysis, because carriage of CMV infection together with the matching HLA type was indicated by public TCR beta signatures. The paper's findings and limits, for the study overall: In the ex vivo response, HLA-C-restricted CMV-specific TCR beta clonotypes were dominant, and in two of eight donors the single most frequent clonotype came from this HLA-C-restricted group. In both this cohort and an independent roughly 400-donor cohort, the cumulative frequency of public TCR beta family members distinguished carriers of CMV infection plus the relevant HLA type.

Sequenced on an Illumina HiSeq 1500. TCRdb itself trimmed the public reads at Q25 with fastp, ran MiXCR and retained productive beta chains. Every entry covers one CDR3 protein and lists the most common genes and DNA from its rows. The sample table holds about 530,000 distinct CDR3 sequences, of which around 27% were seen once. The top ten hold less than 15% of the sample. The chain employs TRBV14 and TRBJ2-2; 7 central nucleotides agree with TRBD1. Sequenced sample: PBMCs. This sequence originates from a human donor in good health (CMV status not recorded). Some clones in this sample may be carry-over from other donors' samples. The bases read TGTGCCAGCAGCCGAAGACAGGGTTCGAACACCGGGGAGCTGTTTTTT. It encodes CASSRRQGSNTGELFF.